What follows are 28 T cell receptor beta chains derived from one specimen sequenced in a study of patients and donors after allogeneic stem cell transplantation. TCRdb used MiXCR to reprocess the RT-PCR reads, holding one entry per CDR3 protein. The table records 150,000 to 250,000 distinct CDR3 sequences, 41% of them present only once. Sequencing was done on a sample of blood, either unsorted or a sorted T cell fraction (not recorded which). These receptors were taken from a human donor who was either an allogeneic HSCT recipient or a stem cell or donor lymphocyte infusion donor (not recorded which). It is not recorded whose cells these are; they may come from a transplant donor.

The V call is TRBV12-3 or TRBV12-4, the J call TRBJ1-3; D call uncertain. There are 17 residues in the CDR3. V lost 1 base and J lost 0, with 13 bases in between. The CDR3 sequence: CASSLGGGLLSGNTIYF. CDR3 coding DNA: TGTGCCAGCAGTTTAGGAGGAGGGCTTCTCTCTGGAAACACCATATATTTT.

The J gene is TRBJ2-5, the V gene TRBV5-1; 11 nucleotides agree with TRBD2. The CDR3 runs 17 residues. The V gene end was trimmed by 4 bases and the J gene end by 4 bases; junction bases not matched to a gene: 12. Germline CDR1 reads SGHRS; CDR2 reads YFSETQ. The CDR3 DNA is TGCGCCAGCAGCCCAGGGACTAGCGGATTCCGGGGAGAGACCCAGTACTTC. Translating it yields CASSPGTSGFRGETQYF.

This clonotype has only one observation. This chain uses TRBV9 with TRBJ2-5, with TRBD2 identical over 8 bases. V lost 4 bases, J lost 4 bases, and 9 bases stayed unmatched. Germline V CDR1 and CDR2: SGDLS, YYNGEE. The CDR3 is 15 amino acids. Written as DNA, the CDR3 is TGTGCCAGCAGCCCAACCGGGACTAGGGGAGAGACCCAGTACTTC. It codes for CASSPTGTRGETQYF.

This clonotype was detected once. The rearrangement links TRBV2 to TRBJ1-4, with 7 bases fitting TRBD1. The CDR3 contains 15 residues. From germline, CDR1 is SNHLY and CDR2 FYNNEI. The J segment lost 7 bases and the V segment lost 3 bases, leaving 8 bases of the junction unmatched. The CDR3 loop reads CASSDLRGPSEKLFF. CDR3 DNA: TGTGCCAGCAGTGATTTGAGGGGGCCTAGTGAAAAACTGTTTTTT. Using reference TRBV2 and TRBJ1-4 for the parts outside the CDR3, the full variable domain is EPEVTQTPSHQVTQMGQEVILRCVPISNHLYFYWYRQILGQKVEFLVSFYNNEISEKSEIFDDQFSVERPDGSNFTLKIRSTKLEDSAMYFCASSDLRGPSEKLFFGSGTQLSVL.

The table lists this clonotype with a few counts. The gene calls are TRBV6-5 and TRBJ2-2; D gene uncertain. The V end was cut by 2 bases, the J end by 5 bases, with 9 bases between. This CDR3 is built from 14 residues. The germline gives CDR1 MNHEY, CDR2 SVGAGI. CDR3: CASSYRRQTGELFF. CDR3 nucleotide sequence: TGTGCCAGCAGTTACCGGCGGCAGACCGGGGAGCTGTTTTTT.

This clonotype was seen a handful of times. The chain recombines TRBV15 with TRBJ1-4; TRBD1 aligns across 8 bases. CDR3 length: 12 amino acids. The ends lost 4 bases at V and 10 bases at J; junction bases unmatched: 2. The V gene's germline CDR1 is LNHNV and CDR2 YYDKDF (reference sequence). In nucleotides, the CDR3 is TGTGCCACCAGCAAAACAGGGGGAAAACTGTTTTTT. This gives the protein CATSKTGGKLFF. Using reference TRBV15 and TRBJ1-4 for the parts outside the CDR3, the full variable domain is DAMVIQNPRYQVTQFGKPVTLSCSQTLNHNVMYWYQQKSSQAPKLLFHYYDKDFNNEADTPDNFQSRRPNTSFCFLDIRSPGLGDTAMYLCATSKTGGKLFFGSGTQLSVL.

This clonotype appeared a few times. The genes are TRBV3-1 and TRBJ1-2; D uncertain. The length of the CDR3 is 15 residues. Germline CDR1 LGHDT, CDR2 YNNKEL (reference sequence). Trimming took off 0 bases at V and 1 base at J, with 9 bases between the two ends. CDR3 nucleotide sequence: TGTGCCAGCAGCCAAGATAGTGGACTTAACTATGGCTACACCTTC. It is translated as CASSQDSGLNYGYTF.

Concerning this clonotype itself: The junction departs from the called germline gene at one end, perhaps through a read error. The chain carries TRBV24-1 and TRBJ1-2; D call uncertain. Germline CDR1 reads KGHDR; CDR2 reads SFDVKD. The CDR3 has 13 residues. The CDR3 DNA is TGTACCACCAGTGCGGAGACACCCTATGGCTACACCTTC. This translates into CTTSAETPYGYTF.

The V and J genes are TRBV10-3 and TRBJ2-3; a possible D gene is TRBD1 (7 bases). Trimming took 6 bases from V and 6 from J, leaving 13 bases between them. CDR1 is ENHRY, CDR2 SYGVKD, per germline. CDR3 length: 13 residues. CDR3 DNA: TGTGCCATCAGCAGGGGGGCCGGTGATACGCAGTATTTT. Its protein product is CAISRGAGDTQYF.

On this clonotype: A read error may account for a junction end that differs from germline. J is TRBJ2-7 and V is TRBV20-1; TRBD2 matches 9 bases. The CDR3 is made up of 10 amino acids. Germline CDR1 is DFQATT and CDR2 is SNEGSKA (reference sequence). The CDR3 DNA reads TGCAGTGCCACTAAGCGGGAGGTCCTCTTC. It is translated as CSATKREVLF.

This clonotype showed up just a few times. The chain carries TRBV5-1 and TRBJ2-2; D unclear. The CDR3 extends over 15 amino acids. Germline CDR1 reads SGHRS; CDR2 reads YFSETQ. Trimming shortened V by 5 bases and J by 0 bases, and 11 bases separated the two germline ends. The CDR3 DNA follows: TGCGCCAGCAGTCGACTGGGGACGAACACCGGGGAGCTGTTTTTT. Its protein is CASSRLGTNTGELFF. Full variable domain (outside the CDR3, taken from reference TRBV5-1 and TRBJ2-2): KAGVTQTPRYLIKTRGQQVTLSCSPISGHRSVSWYQQTPGQGLQFLFEYFSETQRNKGNFPGRFSGRQFSNSRSEMNVSTLELGDSALYLCASSRLGTNTGELFFGEGSRLTVL.

The table lists this clonotype with a few counts. This chain links TRBV20-1 with TRBJ1-1; no clear D gene. Germline V lookup: CDR1 DFQATT, CDR2 SNEGSKA (reference sequence). The CDR3 loop spans 11 amino acids. Between the trimmed V and J ends, which lost 5 bases and 7 bases, there was a span of 11 bases. Written as DNA, the CDR3 is TGCAGTGCTCCATTGCTCTTTGAAGCTTTCTTT. Amino acids: CSAPLLFEAFF.

The rearrangement uses TRBV6-5 and TRBJ2-7; TRBD1 agrees at 8 bases. Germline V lookup: CDR1 MNHEY, CDR2 SVGAGI. The CDR3 has 13 residues. With 6 bases clipped from V and 3 bases from J, the junction kept 4 bases outside the gene matches. The DNA of the CDR3 is TGTGCCAGCAGCCCCGGGACAGGCTACGAGCAGTACTTC. It codes for CASSPGTGYEQYF.

This clonotype was counted a few times. The chain employs TRBV6-5 and TRBJ1-5; the match to TRBD1 covers 7 bases. The CDR3 has 16 residues. CDR1 and CDR2 (germline): MNHEY, SVGAGI. V was clipped by 5 bases and J by 1 base; unmatched bases: 8. In DNA form, the CDR3 reads TGTGCCAGCAGTAATGGAGTGGGACAGAGCAATCAGCCCCAGCATTTT. Its translation is CASSNGVGQSNQPQHF.

This clonotype came up a few times. The chain is built from TRBV7-2 and TRBJ1-5; D is unresolved. Trimming shortened V by 5 bases and J by 0 bases, and 2 bases separated the two germline ends. Germline V gene data show CDR1 as SGHTA and CDR2 as FQGNSA. The CDR3 totals 12 residues. The chain's CDR3 is CASSRSNQPQHF. The DNA for the CDR3 is TGTGCCAGCAGCCGTAGCAATCAGCCCCAGCATTTT.

This clonotype has a handful of counts. The chain recombines TRBV7-9 with TRBJ2-7; TRBD2 matches 8 bases. CDR3 length: 16 amino acids. The V and J ends lost 5 bases and 2 bases, in that order; junction bases with no gene match: 11. CDR1 is SEHNR, CDR2 FQNEAQ, per germline (reference sequence). CDR3 coding DNA: TGTGCCAGCAGCGCCCGCACTAGCGGACTCACCTACGAGCAGTACTTC. It translates to CASSARTSGLTYEQYF. Together with reference TRBV7-9 and TRBJ2-7, the CDR3 gives the full variable domain: DTGVSQNPRHKITKRGQNVTFRCDPISEHNRLYWYRQTLGQGPEFLTYFQNEAQLEKSRLLSDRFSAERPKGSFSTLEIQRTEQGDSAMYLCASSARTSGLTYEQYFGPGTRLTVT.

The chain couples TRBV6-5 to TRBJ2-5; 8 bases fit TRBD2. CDR3 length: 19 residues. Germline V gene sequence: CDR1 MNHEY, CDR2 SVGAGI. J gave up 0 bases and V 0 bases, and 12 bases lay outside the gene matches. CDR3 nucleotides: TGTGCCAGCAGTTACTCGAGGCCGGGAGGGCTTTCGTACCAAGAGACCCAGTACTTC. The encoded protein is CASSYSRPGGLSYQETQYF.

This rearrangement joins TRBV5-1 to TRBJ2-5; 7 bases align to TRBD1. The CDR3 consists of 16 residues. V gave up 3 bases and J gave up 1 base; unmatched junction bases: 9. Germline-derived CDR1 and CDR2 are SGHRS and YFSETQ. The CDR3 nucleotides read TGCGCCAGCAGCTGGGGACAGCCTGCCCTCCAAGAGACCCAGTACTTC. Its translation is CASSWGQPALQETQYF.

In its sample, this clonotype was seen a few times. The chain links TRBV12-3 or TRBV12-4 to TRBJ2-2; D could derive from TRBD1 or TRBD2 (6 bases each). Trimming removed 1 base from V and 7 bases from J, with 13 bases in between. The CDR3 loop spans 15 amino acids. CDR3 nucleotides: TGTGCCAGCAGTTTAGTGTGGGGGCGGGACGGGGAGCTGTTTTTT. Its translation is CASSLVWGRDGELFF.

The rearrangement joins TRBV12-3 or TRBV12-4 to TRBJ1-2, with no clear D. V shed 0 bases and J shed 4 bases, with 12 bases lying between them. The CDR3 is made up of 15 amino acids. CDR3 protein: CASSLAPVQPYGYTF. CDR3 DNA: TGTGCCAGCAGTTTAGCGCCAGTACAACCCTATGGCTACACCTTC.

This sequence joins TRBV7-2 and TRBJ1-2, with D perhaps TRBD1 (5 bases). Trimming stripped 7 bases from V and 6 bases from J, with 15 bases between. CDR1 is SGHTA, CDR2 FQGNSA, per germline. This CDR3 region has 13 residues. The CDR3 nucleotides are TGTGCCAGCACCCTTGGGACGGAAAATGGCTACACCTTC. Amino acid sequence: CASTLGTENGYTF.

In regard to this clonotype: This CDR3 is missing its conserved last phenylalanine or tryptophan, likely due to a read error. This rearrangement joins TRBV27 to TRBJ1-1; TRBD1 matches 7 bases. Germline CDR1 is MNHEY and CDR2 is SMNVEV (reference sequence). V dropped 5 bases and J dropped 4; count of bases not matched to a gene: 13. This CDR3 is 16 amino acids long. Written as DNA, the CDR3 is TGTGCCAGCAGTCCACCCATAAGACAGGGCGGCACTGAAGCTTTCTTG. Amino acid sequence: CASSPPIRQGGTEAFL.

This clonotype turned up a few times. V and J are TRBV20-1 and TRBJ1-1, with a weak D call TRBD1 (5 bases). Germline lookup yields CDR1 DFQATT and CDR2 SNEGSKA (reference sequence). The V end was cut by 6 bases, the J end by 0 bases, with 11 bases between. The CDR3 totals 13 residues. CDR3 sequence: CSARTRMNTEAFF. The CDR3, as DNA: TGCAGTGCCCGGACACGCATGAACACTGAAGCTTTCTTT.

This clonotype has more than one count but fewer than ten. This chain joins TRBV25-1 and TRBJ1-3; TRBD1 might be the D (5 bases). The germline V gene encodes CDR1 MGHDK and CDR2 SYGVNS. The CDR3 has 14 amino acids. Trimming took off 3 bases at V and 4 bases at J, with 10 bases between the two ends. The CDR3: CASSEPGLGNTIYF. The CDR3 nucleotides read TGTGCCAGCAGTGAGCCAGGGCTCGGAAACACCATATATTTT.

CDR3 sequence reads: CASGGTAGYEQYF. The CDR3, as DNA: TGTGCCAGCGGAGGGACAGCAGGCTACGAGCAGTACTTC. The V and J genes are TRBV6-1 and TRBJ2-7; tentatively, D is TRBD1 (7 bases). The CDR3 is 13 residues long. CDR1 is MNHNS and CDR2 is SASEGT in the germline V gene. V dropped 8 bases and J dropped 3 bases, with 14 bases sitting between them.

The count of this clonotype is one. The rearrangement uses TRBV12-3 or TRBV12-4 and TRBJ2-1; D is ambiguous. The CDR3 is 12 amino acids. V was cut by 8 bases and J by 1 base, with 6 bases left in between. The CDR3 DNA reads as TGTGCCAGCGCTACGTCCTACAATGAGCAGTTCTTC. Its translation is CASATSYNEQFF.

This clonotype was counted only a few times. The V and J genes are TRBV15 and TRBJ1-2, with no clear D. With 6 bases removed from V and 4 bases from J, the gap between germline ends came to 15 bases. The CDR3 has 14 residues. Germline lookup yields CDR1 LNHNV and CDR2 YYDKDF (reference sequence). The CDR3 sequence: CATSPGATSYGYTF. The CDR3 region has the DNA TGTGCCACCAGTCCGGGCGCGACGTCCTATGGCTACACCTTC.

This clonotype was detected once. The chain is built from TRBV12-3 or TRBV12-4 and TRBJ1-3; D is possibly TRBD1 (6 bases). The V gene lost 6 bases and the J gene lost 4 bases, with 16 bases spanning the gap. The CDR3 is made up of 15 amino acids. CDR3 protein: CASSYPGTQGNTIYF. The DNA for the CDR3 is TGTGCCAGCAGCTACCCCGGGACACAAGGAAACACCATATATTTT.